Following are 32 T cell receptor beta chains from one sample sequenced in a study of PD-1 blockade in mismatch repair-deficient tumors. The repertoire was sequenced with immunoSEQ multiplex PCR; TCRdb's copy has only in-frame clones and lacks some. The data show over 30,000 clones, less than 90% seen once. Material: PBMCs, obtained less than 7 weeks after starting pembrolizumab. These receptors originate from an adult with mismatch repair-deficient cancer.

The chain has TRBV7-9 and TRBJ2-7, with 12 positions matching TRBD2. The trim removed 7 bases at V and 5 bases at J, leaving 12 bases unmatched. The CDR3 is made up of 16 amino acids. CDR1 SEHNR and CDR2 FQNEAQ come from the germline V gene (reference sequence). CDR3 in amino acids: CASTLLETSGRNEQYF. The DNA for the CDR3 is TGTGCCAGCACCCTGCTTGAAACTAGCGGGAGGAACGAGCAGTACTTC.

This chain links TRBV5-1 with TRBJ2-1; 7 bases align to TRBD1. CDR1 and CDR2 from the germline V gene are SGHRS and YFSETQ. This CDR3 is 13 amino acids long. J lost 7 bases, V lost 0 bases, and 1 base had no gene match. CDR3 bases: TGCGCCAGCAGCTTGGGGACAGGAAATGAGCAGTTCTTC. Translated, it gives CASSLGTGNEQFF. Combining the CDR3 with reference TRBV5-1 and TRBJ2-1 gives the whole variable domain KAGVTQTPRYLIKTRGQQVTLSCSPISGHRSVSWYQQTPGQGLQFLFEYFSETQRNKGNFPGRFSGRQFSNSRSEMNVSTLELGDSALYLCASSLGTGNEQFFGPGTRLTVL.

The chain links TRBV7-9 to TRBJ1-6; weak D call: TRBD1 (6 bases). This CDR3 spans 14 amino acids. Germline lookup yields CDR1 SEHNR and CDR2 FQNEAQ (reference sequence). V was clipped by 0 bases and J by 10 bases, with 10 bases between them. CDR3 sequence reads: CASSLAGAGSPLHF. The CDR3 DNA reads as TGTGCCAGCAGCTTAGCGGGGGCTGGGTCACCCCTCCACTTT.

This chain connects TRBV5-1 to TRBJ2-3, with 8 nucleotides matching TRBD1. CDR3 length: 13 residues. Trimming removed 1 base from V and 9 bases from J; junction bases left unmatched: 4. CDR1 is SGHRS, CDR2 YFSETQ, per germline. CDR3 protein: CASSLMGQATQYF. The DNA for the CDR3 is TGCGCCAGCAGCTTGATGGGACAGGCAACGCAGTATTTT.

This chain's CDR3 is CAWRDGDTGELFF. The CDR3 DNA sequence: TGTGCCTGGCGGGACGGGGACACCGGGGAGCTGTTTTTT. The chain uses TRBV19 and TRBJ2-2, with D maybe TRBD2 (6 bases). Trimming took off 11 bases at V and 3 bases at J, with 13 bases between the two ends. The germline CDR1 and CDR2 sequences are LNHDA and SQIVND (reference sequence). CDR3 size: 13 residues.

CDR3 sequence: CASSSTSGINNEQFF. The DNA for the CDR3 is TGTGCCAGCAGCTCCACTAGCGGGATCAACAATGAGCAGTTCTTC. The chain uses TRBV7-9 and TRBJ2-1, with TRBD2 identical over 10 bases. The CDR3 runs to 15 residues. Germline V gene sequence: CDR1 SEHNR, CDR2 FQNEAQ (reference sequence). The V and J ends lost 4 bases and 5 bases, in that order; junction bases with no gene match: 5.

Written as DNA, the CDR3 is TGTGCCAGCAGCCAGGGGCTTAGCTCCTACAATGAGCAGTTCTTC. It encodes CASSQGLSSYNEQFF. The chain carries TRBV7-2 and TRBJ2-1; D possibly corresponds to TRBD1 (6 bases). Germline V gene lookup returns CDR1 SGHTA and CDR2 FQGNSA. V was trimmed by 5 bases and J by 0 bases, leaving 11 bases between them. The CDR3 is 15 residues long.

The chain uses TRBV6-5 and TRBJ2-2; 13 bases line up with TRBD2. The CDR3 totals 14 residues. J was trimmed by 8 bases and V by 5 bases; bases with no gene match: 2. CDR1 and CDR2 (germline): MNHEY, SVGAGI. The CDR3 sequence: CASSGTSGTGELFF. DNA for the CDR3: TGTGCCAGCAGTGGGACTAGCGGGACTGGGGAGCTGTTTTTT.

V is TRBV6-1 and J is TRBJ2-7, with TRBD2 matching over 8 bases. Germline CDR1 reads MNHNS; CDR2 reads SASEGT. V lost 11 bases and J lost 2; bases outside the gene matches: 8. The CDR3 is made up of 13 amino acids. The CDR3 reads CAAGAGAPYEQYF. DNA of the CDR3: TGTGCCGCGGGAGCGGGGGCCCCCTACGAGCAGTACTTC.

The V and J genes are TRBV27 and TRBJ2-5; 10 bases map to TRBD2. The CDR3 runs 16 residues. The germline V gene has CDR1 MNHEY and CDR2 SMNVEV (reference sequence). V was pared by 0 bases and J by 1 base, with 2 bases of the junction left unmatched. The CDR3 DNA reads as TGTGCCAGCAGTTTATCGACTAGCGGGCTCCAAGAGACCCAGTACTTC. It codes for CASSLSTSGLQETQYF.

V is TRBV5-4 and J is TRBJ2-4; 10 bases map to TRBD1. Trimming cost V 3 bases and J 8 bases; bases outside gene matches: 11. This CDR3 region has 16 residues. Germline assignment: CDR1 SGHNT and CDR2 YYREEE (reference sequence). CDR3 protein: CASSSEPGTGEDIQYF. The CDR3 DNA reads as TGTGCCAGCAGCTCGGAACCCGGGACAGGGGAGGACATTCAGTACTTC.

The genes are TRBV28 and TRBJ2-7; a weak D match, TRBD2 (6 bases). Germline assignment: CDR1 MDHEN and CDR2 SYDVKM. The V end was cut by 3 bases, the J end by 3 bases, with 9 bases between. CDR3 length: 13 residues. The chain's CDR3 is CASSLTSNYEQYF. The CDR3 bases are TGTGCCAGCAGTTTGACTAGTAACTACGAGCAGTACTTC.

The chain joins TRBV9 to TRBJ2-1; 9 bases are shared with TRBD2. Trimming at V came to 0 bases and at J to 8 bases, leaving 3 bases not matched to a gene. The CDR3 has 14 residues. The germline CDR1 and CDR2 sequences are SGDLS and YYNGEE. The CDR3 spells CASSVVAGVDEQFF. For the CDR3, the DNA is TGTGCCAGCAGCGTAGTAGCGGGAGTGGATGAGCAGTTCTTC.

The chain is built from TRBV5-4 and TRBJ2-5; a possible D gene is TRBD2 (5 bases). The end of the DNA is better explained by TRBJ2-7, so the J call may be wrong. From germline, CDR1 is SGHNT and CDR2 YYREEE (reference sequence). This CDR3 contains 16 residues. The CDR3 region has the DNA TGTGCCAGCACCCCCGATACAGCGGCTGACTTCTACGAGCAGTACTTC. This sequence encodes CASTPDTAADFYEQYF.

CDR3 region: CASSMTARQQPQHF. CDR3 sequence (DNA): TGTGCCAGTAGTATGACGGCGAGACAACAGCCCCAGCATTTT. The chain links TRBV19 to TRBJ1-5; D is undetermined. The germline V and J ends were trimmed by 3 bases and 7 bases, with 13 bases remaining between them. This CDR3 is 14 amino acids long. Germline V gene lookup returns CDR1 LNHDA and CDR2 SQIVND (reference sequence).

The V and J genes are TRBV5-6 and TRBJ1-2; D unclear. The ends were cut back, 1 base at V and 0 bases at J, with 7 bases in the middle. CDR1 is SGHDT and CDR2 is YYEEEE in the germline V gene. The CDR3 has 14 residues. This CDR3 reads CASSLSLSNYGYTF. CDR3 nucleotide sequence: TGTGCCAGCAGCTTGTCCTTGTCTAACTATGGCTACACCTTC.

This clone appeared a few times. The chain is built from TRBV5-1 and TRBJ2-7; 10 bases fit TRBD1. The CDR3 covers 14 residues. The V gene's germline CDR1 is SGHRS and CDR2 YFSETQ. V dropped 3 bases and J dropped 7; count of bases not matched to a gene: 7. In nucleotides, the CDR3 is TGCGCCAGCAGCTCGGGACAGGGGAACGAAGAGCAGTACTTC. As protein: CASSSGQGNEEQYF.

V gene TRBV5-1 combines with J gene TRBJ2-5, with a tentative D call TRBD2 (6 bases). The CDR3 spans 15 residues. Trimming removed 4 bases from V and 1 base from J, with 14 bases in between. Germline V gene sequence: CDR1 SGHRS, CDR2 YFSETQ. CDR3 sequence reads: CASSADPGAQETQYF. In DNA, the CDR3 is TGCGCCAGCAGCGCCGACCCGGGAGCCCAAGAGACCCAGTACTTC.

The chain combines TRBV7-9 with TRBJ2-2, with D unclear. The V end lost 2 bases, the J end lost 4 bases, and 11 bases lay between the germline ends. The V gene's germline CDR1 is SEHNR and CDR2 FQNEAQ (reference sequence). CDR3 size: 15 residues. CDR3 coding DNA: TGTGCCAGCAGCTTACTCGCAGGCCGCACCGGGGAGCTGTTTTTT. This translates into CASSLLAGRTGELFF.

CDR3 sequence reads: CASSIIPRGRDTEAFF. Written as DNA, the CDR3 is TGTGCCAGTAGTATAATCCCCCGGGGAAGGGACACTGAAGCTTTCTTT. This chain connects TRBV19 to TRBJ1-1; D is ambiguous. This CDR3 comprises 16 residues. CDR1 and CDR2 from the germline V gene are LNHDA and SQIVND (reference sequence). V shed 2 bases and J shed 3 bases, with 16 bases lying between them. The variable domain in full, with the rest retrieved from reference TRBV19 and TRBJ1-1, is DGGITQSPKYLFRKEGQNVTLSCEQNLNHDAMYWYRQDPGQGLRLIYYSQIVNDFQKGDIAEGYSVSREKKESFPLTVTSAQKNPTAFYLCASSIIPRGRDTEAFFGQGTRLTVV.

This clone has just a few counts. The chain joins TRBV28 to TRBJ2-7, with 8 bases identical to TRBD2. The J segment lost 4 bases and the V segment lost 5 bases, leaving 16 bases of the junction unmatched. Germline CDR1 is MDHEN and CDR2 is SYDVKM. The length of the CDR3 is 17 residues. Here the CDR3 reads CASSTIRGLEGRYEQYF. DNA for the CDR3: TGTGCCAGCAGTACAATCCGGGGACTAGAGGGTCGGTACGAGCAGTACTTC.

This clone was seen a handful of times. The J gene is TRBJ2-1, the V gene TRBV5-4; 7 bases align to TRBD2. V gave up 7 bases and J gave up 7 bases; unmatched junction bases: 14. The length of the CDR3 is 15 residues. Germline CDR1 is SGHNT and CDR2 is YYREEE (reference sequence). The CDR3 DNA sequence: TGTGCCAGCGCCCGGGACTACTCTCCGAGGAATGAGCAGTTCTTC. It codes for CASARDYSPRNEQFF.

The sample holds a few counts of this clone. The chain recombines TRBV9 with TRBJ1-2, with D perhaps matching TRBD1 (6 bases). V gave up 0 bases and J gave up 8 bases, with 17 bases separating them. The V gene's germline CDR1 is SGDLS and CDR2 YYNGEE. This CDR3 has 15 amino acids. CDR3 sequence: CASSVASQGIYGYTF. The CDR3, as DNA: TGTGCCAGCAGCGTAGCGTCACAGGGCATATACGGCTACACCTTC.

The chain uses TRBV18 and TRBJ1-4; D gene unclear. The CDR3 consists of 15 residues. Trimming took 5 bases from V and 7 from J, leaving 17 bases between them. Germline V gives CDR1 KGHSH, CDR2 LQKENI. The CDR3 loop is CASSLSTAEGEKLFF. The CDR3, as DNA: TGTGCCAGCTCATTGTCGACGGCCGAGGGTGAAAAACTGTTTTTT.

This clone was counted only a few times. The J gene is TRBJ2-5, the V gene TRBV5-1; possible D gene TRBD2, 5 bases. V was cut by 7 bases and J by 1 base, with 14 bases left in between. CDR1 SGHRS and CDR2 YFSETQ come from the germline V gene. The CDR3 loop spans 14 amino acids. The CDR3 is CASSAGEGQETQYF. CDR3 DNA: TGCGCCAGCTCCGCCGGGGAAGGCCAAGAGACCCAGTACTTC.

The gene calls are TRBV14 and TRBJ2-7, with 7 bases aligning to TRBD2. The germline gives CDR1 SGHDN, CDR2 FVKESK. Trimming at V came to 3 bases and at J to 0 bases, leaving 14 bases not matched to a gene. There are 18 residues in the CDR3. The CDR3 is CASSQRLSAGFTSYEQYF. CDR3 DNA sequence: TGTGCCAGCAGCCAGAGGCTCTCAGCGGGATTTACCTCCTACGAGCAGTACTTC.

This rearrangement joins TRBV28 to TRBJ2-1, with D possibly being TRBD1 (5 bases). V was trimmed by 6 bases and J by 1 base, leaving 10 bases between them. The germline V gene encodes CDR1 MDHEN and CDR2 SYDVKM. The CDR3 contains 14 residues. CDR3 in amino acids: CASRWPGSYNEQFF. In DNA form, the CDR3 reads TGTGCCAGCAGATGGCCAGGGTCCTACAATGAGCAGTTCTTC. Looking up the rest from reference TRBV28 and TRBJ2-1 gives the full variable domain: DVKVTQSSRYLVKRTGEKVFLECVQDMDHENMFWYRQDPGLGLRLIYFSYDVKMKEKGDIPEGYSVSREKKERFSLILESASTNQTSMYLCASRWPGSYNEQFFGPGTRLTVL.

The CDR3 sequence is CASSLERQNNEQFF. The DNA for the CDR3 is TGCGCCAGCAGCTTGGAGCGGCAGAACAATGAGCAGTTCTTC. V is TRBV5-1 and J is TRBJ2-1; D perhaps matches TRBD2 (5 bases). The V gene lost 0 bases and the J gene lost 5 bases, with 9 bases spanning the gap. CDR1 and CDR2 from the germline V gene are SGHRS and YFSETQ. CDR3 length: 14 residues.

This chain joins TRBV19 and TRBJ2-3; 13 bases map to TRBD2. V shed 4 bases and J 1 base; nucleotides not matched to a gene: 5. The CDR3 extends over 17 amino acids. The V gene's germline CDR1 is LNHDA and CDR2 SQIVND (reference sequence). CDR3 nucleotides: TGTGCCAGTAGTAAGGGACTAGCGGGATTTCGCACAGATACGCAGTATTTT. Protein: CASSKGLAGFRTDTQYF. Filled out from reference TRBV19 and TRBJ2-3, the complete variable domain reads DGGITQSPKYLFRKEGQNVTLSCEQNLNHDAMYWYRQDPGQGLRLIYYSQIVNDFQKGDIAEGYSVSREKKESFPLTVTSAQKNPTAFYLCASSKGLAGFRTDTQYFGPGTRLTVL.

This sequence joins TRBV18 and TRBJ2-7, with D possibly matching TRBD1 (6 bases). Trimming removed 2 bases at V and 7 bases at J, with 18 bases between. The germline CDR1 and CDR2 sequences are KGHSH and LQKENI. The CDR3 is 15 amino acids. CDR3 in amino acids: CASSPGDTQFWEQYF. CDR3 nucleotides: TGTGCCAGCTCACCAGGGGACACCCAGTTCTGGGAGCAGTACTTC.

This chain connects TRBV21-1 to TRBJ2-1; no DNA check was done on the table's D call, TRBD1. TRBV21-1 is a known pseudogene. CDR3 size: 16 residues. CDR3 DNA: TGTGCCAGCAGCTTCCAAACAGATTTCTCCTACAATGAGCAGTTCTTC. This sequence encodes CASSFQTDFSYNEQFF.

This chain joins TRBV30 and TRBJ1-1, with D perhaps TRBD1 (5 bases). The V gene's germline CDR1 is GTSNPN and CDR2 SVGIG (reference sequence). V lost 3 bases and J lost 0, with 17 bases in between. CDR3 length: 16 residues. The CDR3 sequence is CAWSARRGAMNTEAFF. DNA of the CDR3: TGTGCCTGGAGCGCAAGGAGGGGAGCCATGAACACTGAAGCTTTCTTT.